This T cell receptor beta chain was recovered during a study of regulatory T cells in long-lasting Graves disease. Broader study findings: A greater number of public clonotypes (about 2,900) was shared by persistent patients than by new patients (roughly 880). Only a small sample size was used, which may have cut accuracy. TCR diversity was lower in persistent than newly diagnosed Graves' disease. The study found TRBV28, TRBJ1-2 and TRBJ2-5 favored in persistent disease.

The CDR3 sequence is 13 residues long. Trimming took off 5 bases at V and 9 bases at J, with 15 bases between the two ends. The germline CDR1 and CDR2 sequences are KGHSH and LQKENI. This clonotype was observed at least ten times. The antigen is unknown. Time point of the sample: newly diagnosed GD, antithyroid drugs for less than 3 months. There was RNA extracted from PBMCs, and the TCR library was made from it. Relying on iRepertoire HTBI primers and Arm-PCR of CDR3 regions, the team built TCR beta libraries. TCRdb analysed the multiplex PCR reads with MiXCR anew, one entry per CDR3 protein. This sample has about 310,000 distinct CDR3 sequences, with 18% found just once.

This sequence was found in a female donor with Graves disease. This specimen was peripheral blood mononuclear cells (PBMCs), taken at new diagnosis, from a patient treated with antithyroid drugs. The J gene is TRBJ2-3, the V gene TRBV18, with D tentatively TRBD1 or TRBD2 (5 bases each). The CDR3, as DNA: TGTGCCAGCTCAGGCGCCCGGGACGGGACGCAGTATTTT. Its protein is CASSGARDGTQYF.